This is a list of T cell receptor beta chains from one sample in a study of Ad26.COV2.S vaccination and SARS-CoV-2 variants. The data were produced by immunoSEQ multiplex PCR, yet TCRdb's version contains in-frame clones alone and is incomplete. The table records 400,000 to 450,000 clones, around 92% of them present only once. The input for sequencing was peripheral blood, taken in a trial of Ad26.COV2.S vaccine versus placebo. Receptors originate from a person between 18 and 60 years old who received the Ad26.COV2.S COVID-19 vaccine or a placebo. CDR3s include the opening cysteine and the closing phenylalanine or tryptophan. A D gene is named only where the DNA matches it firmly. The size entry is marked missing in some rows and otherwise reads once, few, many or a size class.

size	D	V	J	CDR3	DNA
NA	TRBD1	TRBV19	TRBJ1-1	CATGTGMNTEAFF	TGTGCCACTGGGACAGGGATGAACACTGAAGCTTTCTTT
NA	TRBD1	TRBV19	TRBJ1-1	CASRIGDRGSTEAFF	TGTGCCAGTAGGATAGGCGACAGGGGGAGTACTGAAGCTTTCTTT
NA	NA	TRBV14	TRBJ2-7	CASSQGVVDKRYPYEQYF	TGTGCCAGCAGCCAAGGAGTAGTTGACAAAAGGTACCCCTACGAGCAGTACTTC
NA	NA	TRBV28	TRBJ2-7	CASSLVAGENYEQYF	TGTGCCAGCAGTTTAGTGGCAGGAGAGAACTACGAGCAGTACTTC
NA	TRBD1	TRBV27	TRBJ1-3	CASSPRTGLISGNTIYF	TGTGCCAGCAGTCCCCGGACAGGGCTGATCTCTGGAAACACCATATATTTT
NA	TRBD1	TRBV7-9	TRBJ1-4	CASSLRQGNEKLFF	TGTGCCAGCAGCTTACGACAGGGGAATGAAAAACTGTTTTTT
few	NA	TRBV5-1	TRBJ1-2	CASSLEGGGPGGYTF	TGCGCCAGCAGCTTGGAAGGTGGGGGGCCTGGTGGCTACACCTTC
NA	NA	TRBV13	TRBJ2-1	CASSSKGGSSYNEQFF	TGTGCCAGCAGCTCAAAAGGGGGGAGCTCCTACAATGAGCAGTTCTTC
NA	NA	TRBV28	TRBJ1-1	CASTSPALRAFF	TGTGCCAGCACCTCCCCCGCCCTGAGGGCTTTCTTT
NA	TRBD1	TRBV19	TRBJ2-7	CASSPDRDTLEQYF	TGTGCCAGTAGTCCGGACAGGGATACGCTCGAGCAGTACTTC
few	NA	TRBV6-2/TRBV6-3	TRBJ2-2	CASSTRLQFTGELFF	TGTGCCAGCAGTACCCGATTACAGTTCACCGGGGAGCTGTTTTTT
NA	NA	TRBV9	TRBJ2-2	CASSEYSGELFF	TGTGCCAGCAGCGAGTACTCCGGGGAGCTGTTTTTT
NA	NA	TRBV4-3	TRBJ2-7	CASSPGWTVTREQYF	TGCGCCAGCAGCCCGGGATGGACAGTCACCCGCGAGCAGTACTTC
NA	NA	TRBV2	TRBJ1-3	CASSPLSSGNTIYF	TGTGCCAGCAGTCCTCTGAGCTCTGGAAACACCATATATTTT
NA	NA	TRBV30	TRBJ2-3	CAWNPTLTDTQYF	TGTGCCTGGAATCCTACTCTTACAGATACGCAGTATTTT
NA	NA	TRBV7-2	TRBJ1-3	CASSRPGTGNTIYF	TGTGCCAGCAGCAGACCAGGGACTGGAAACACCATATATTTT
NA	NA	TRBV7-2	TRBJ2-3	CASSLARGSTDTQYF	TGTGCCAGCAGCTTAGCGAGAGGGAGCACAGATACGCAGTATTTT
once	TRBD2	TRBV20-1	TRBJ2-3	CSASLLAGAVYTDTQYF	TGCAGTGCTAGTCTACTAGCGGGGGCCGTGTACACAGATACGCAGTATTTT
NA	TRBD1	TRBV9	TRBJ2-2	CASSRRQGWSGELFF	TGTGCCAGCAGCAGACGACAGGGGTGGTCCGGGGAGCTGTTTTTT
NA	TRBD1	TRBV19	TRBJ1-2	CASSMGSKGQNNYGYTF	TGTGCCAGTAGTATGGGTAGTAAGGGACAGAATAACTATGGCTACACCTTC
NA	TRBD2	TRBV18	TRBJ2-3	CASSRLRGESDTQYF	TGTGCCAGCTCACGCCTCCGGGGGGAATCAGATACGCAGTATTTT
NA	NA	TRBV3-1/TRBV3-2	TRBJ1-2	CASSQVYSVNYGYTF	TGTGCCAGCAGCCAAGTCTACAGCGTTAACTATGGCTACACCTTC
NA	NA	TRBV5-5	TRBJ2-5	CASSFTSKETQYF	TGTGCCAGCAGCTTTACTAGTAAAGAGACCCAGTACTTC
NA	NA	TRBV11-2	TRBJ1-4	CASGVREKNEKLFF	TGTGCCAGCGGGGTTCGTGAGAAAAATGAAAAACTGTTTTTT
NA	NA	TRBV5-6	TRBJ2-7	CASSLPGTYEQYF	TGTGCCAGCAGCTTGCCAGGGACCTACGAGCAGTACTTC
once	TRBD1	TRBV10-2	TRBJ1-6	CASRTGDNSPLHF	TGCGCCAGCAGGACAGGGGACAATTCACCCCTCCACTTT
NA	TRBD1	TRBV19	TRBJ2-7	CASQRQGSFGEQYF	TGTGCCAGTCAAAGACAGGGAAGTTTTGGGGAGCAGTACTTC